This T cell receptor (beta chain) comes out of a study of blood T cell repertoires in COVID-19. Study information: Spain, Italy and the United States supplied samples that represented acute and convalescent COVID-19. PBMCs, B-cell-depleted T cells, or T cells were the source of the cDNA or gDNA that made up the material.

This CDR3 spans 16 amino acids. The ends lost 2 bases at V and 2 bases at J; junction bases unmatched: 7. Germline CDR1 MNHEY, CDR2 SVGEGT. Original data processing: It was from reference gene primer amplification that nucleated cell counts were estimated. Data came from immunoSEQ multiplex PCR; TCRdb stores just in-frame clones and leaves some out. V, J and clone size derive from that table, while D and trimming were established from the DNA sequence. The top ten clones hold around 1.1% of a sample with about 110,000 clones, about 90% of them seen once. Specimen: peripheral blood. V usage is TRBV6-2 or TRBV6-3 and J usage is TRBJ2-7, with 9 nucleotides matching TRBD2. This clonotype was sampled from a human donor in a cohort sampled during active COVID-19. CDR3: CASSYPPAGGPYEQYF. The CDR3 DNA sequence: TGTGCCAGCAGTTACCCCCCGGCGGGAGGGCCCTACGAGCAGTACTTC.